These 7 T cell receptor beta chains originate from one sample sequenced in a study of cytomegalovirus exposure and HLA in healthy donors. PCR employed 60 Vbeta and 13 Jbeta primers. The data were produced by immunoSEQ multiplex PCR, yet TCRdb's version contains in-frame clones alone and is incomplete. Seen here are some 120,000 clones, under 85% observed once, and the top ten hold 1.5% to 2%. Sequencing used PBMCs. These receptor sequences come from a woman between 18 and 29 years old in good health and CMV-seronegative.

This clone has only one observation. The genes are TRBV7-9 and TRBJ2-2; 8 bases match TRBD2. This CDR3 is built from 16 residues. V trimming: 5 bases; J trimming: 1 base; junction bases outside the gene matches: 6. CDR1 is SEHNR, CDR2 FQNEAQ, per germline (reference sequence). The CDR3 nucleotides read TGTGCCAGCAGCCTCCCCGGGGGGGTGAACACCGGGGAGCTGTTTTTT. This translates into CASSLPGGVNTGELFF.

By share, this clone ranks as medium-sized. The chain links TRBV2 to TRBJ1-2, with D maybe TRBD1 (6 bases). Trimming left V 7 bases short and J 3 bases short, with 9 bases between. The CDR3 has 12 amino acids. Germline lookup yields CDR1 SNHLY and CDR2 FYNNEI. In DNA, the CDR3 is TGTGCCAGCAAGGGGGGGGACTATGGCTACACCTTC. Protein sequence: CASKGGDYGYTF.

V gene TRBV7-6 combines with J gene TRBJ1-1; the D gene is possibly TRBD1 (6 bases). The CDR3 totals 15 residues. Germline values: CDR1 SGHVS, CDR2 FNYEAQ. V dropped 5 bases and J dropped 1 base, with 14 bases sitting between them. CDR3 nucleotide sequence: TGTGCCAGCAGCCCCCTCGGGACACCGAACACTGAAGCTTTCTTT. Protein product: CASSPLGTPNTEAFF.

The genes are TRBV6-5 and TRBJ1-2; 9 bases line up with TRBD1. The germline gives CDR1 MNHEY, CDR2 SVGAGI. The CDR3 is 14 amino acids. Germline trimming cut 6 bases from V and 5 bases from J; bases unmatched to any gene: 7. CDR3 sequence reads: CASREPGQGYGYTF. The CDR3 DNA reads TGTGCCAGCAGGGAGCCGGGACAGGGTTATGGCTACACCTTC.

This chain connects TRBV6-5 to TRBJ2-3, with TRBD2 matching 9 bases. The CDR3 has 16 residues. With V trimmed by 2 bases and J by 3 bases, 6 bases remained unmatched. Looked up from germline, CDR1 is MNHEY and CDR2 is SVGAGI. CDR3 in amino acids: CASSYGSLAGTDTQYF. CDR3 DNA: TGTGCCAGCAGTTACGGAAGTCTAGCGGGGACAGATACGCAGTATTTT.

The chain links TRBV6-6 to TRBJ2-7, with TRBD1 as a possible D gene (5 bases). Per the germline V gene, CDR1 is MNHNY and CDR2 is SVGAGI (reference sequence). V shed 6 bases and J shed 0 bases, with 15 bases lying between them. The CDR3 is 15 residues long. The DNA of the CDR3 is TGTGCCAGCAGCCCGACGGGCAGGGTCTCCTACGAGCAGTACTTC. Translating gives CASSPTGRVSYEQYF.

This clone came up a few times. The gene calls are TRBV6-1 and TRBJ2-4; 10 bases are shared with TRBD2. The CDR3 contains 16 residues. Trimming took 2 bases from V and 9 from J; bases not matched to a gene: 10. CDR1 is MNHNS and CDR2 is SASEGT in the germline V gene. In nucleotides, the CDR3 is TGTGCCAGCAGTGAAAGGGTGGGGACTAGCGAGGGCATTCAGTACTTC. Protein: CASSERVGTSEGIQYF.